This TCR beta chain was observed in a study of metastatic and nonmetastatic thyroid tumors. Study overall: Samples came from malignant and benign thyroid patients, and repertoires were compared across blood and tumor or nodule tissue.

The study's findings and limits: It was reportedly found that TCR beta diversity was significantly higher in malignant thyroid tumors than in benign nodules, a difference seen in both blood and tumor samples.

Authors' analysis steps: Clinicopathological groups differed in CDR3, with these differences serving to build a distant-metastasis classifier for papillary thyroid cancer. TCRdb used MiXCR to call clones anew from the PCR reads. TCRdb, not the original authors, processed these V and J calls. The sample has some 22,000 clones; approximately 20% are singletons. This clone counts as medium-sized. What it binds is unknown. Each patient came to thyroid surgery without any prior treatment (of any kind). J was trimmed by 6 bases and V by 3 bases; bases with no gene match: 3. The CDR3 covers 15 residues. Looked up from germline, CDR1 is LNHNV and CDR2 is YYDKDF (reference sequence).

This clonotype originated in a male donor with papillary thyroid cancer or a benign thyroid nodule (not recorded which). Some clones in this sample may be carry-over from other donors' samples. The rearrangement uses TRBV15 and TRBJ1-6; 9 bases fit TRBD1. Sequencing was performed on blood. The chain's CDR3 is CATSRLQGANSPLHF. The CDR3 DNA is TGTGCCACCAGCAGGCTACAGGGGGCTAATTCACCCCTCCACTTT.